The 21 T cell receptor beta chains in this list originate from one sample, sequenced in a study of shared clonotypes between healthy human individuals. Method: immunoSEQ multiplex PCR; TCRdb's copy keeps in-frame clones and lacks some. The sample has about 2 million clones; 90% to 95% are singletons. Sequencing used naive CD4+ T cells sorted from blood. The subset denotes: CD45RA+ positively selected. Receptors originate from a man aged 18-30 years in good health.

This clone was seen repeatedly, ten times or more. The chain recombines TRBV15 with TRBJ2-7; D unresolved. CDR1 LNHNV and CDR2 YYDKDF come from the germline V gene (reference sequence). Trimming took 0 bases from V and 3 from J, leaving 12 bases between them. This CDR3 region has 15 residues. The CDR3 loop reads CATSRDLGLGYEQYF. For the CDR3, the DNA is TGTGCCACCAGCAGAGATTTAGGCTTAGGCTACGAGCAGTACTTC.

The chain recombines TRBV18 with TRBJ2-2; D ambiguous. The germline gives CDR1 KGHSH, CDR2 LQKENI. The CDR3 totals 14 residues. Trimming left V 2 bases short and J 5 bases short, with 9 bases between. The CDR3 region is CASSPETVTGELFF. The CDR3 bases are TGTGCCAGCTCACCAGAGACTGTGACCGGGGAGCTGTTTTTT.

V is TRBV2 and J is TRBJ2-4; D unresolved. V was pared by 4 bases and J by 0 bases, with 13 bases between. CDR1 is SNHLY, CDR2 FYNNEI, per germline. There are 16 residues in the CDR3. The CDR3 DNA reads as TGTGCCAGCAGTGGGGCCAGGTCCGTAGCCAAAAACATTCAGTACTTC. Translation: CASSGARSVAKNIQYF.

This clone is a singleton in its sample. The rearrangement links TRBV7-9 to TRBJ1-3, with D tentatively TRBD1 (5 bases). Trimming removed 5 bases at V and 7 bases at J, with 18 bases between. Germline-derived CDR1 and CDR2 are SEHNR and FQNEAQ (reference sequence). The CDR3 spans 15 residues. CDR3 in DNA: TGTGCCAGCAGCGAGTGGACAAAAAAGAGCAACACCATATATTTT. Its translation is CASSEWTKKSNTIYF.

The chain has TRBV9 and TRBJ2-1; the match to TRBD2 covers 13 bases. The germline V gene has CDR1 SGDLS and CDR2 YYNGEE. Losses at the gene ends were 3 bases for V and 7 bases for J; bases not matched to a gene: 10. This CDR3 is 17 amino acids long. The chain's CDR3 is CASSARGGTSGENEQFF. CDR3 sequence (DNA): TGTGCCAGCAGCGCGAGAGGTGGGACTAGCGGGGAGAATGAGCAGTTCTTC.

J is TRBJ1-1 and V is TRBV5-1, with unresolved D. This CDR3 spans 14 amino acids. Germline values: CDR1 SGHRS, CDR2 YFSETQ. The V end lost 0 bases, the J end lost 4 bases, and 10 bases lay between the germline ends. The CDR3, as DNA: TGCGCCAGCAGCTTGGATCGGGCTCGCACTGAAGCTTTCTTT. It specifies CASSLDRARTEAFF.

This clone was picked up one time. This chain links TRBV10-1 with TRBJ2-1, with a weak D call TRBD1 (5 bases). Trimming stripped 4 bases from V and 9 bases from J, with 13 bases between. Germline assignment: CDR1 WNHNN and CDR2 SYGVQD (reference sequence). CDR3 length equals 13 residues. In DNA form, the CDR3 reads TGCGCCAGCAGTGGACAGCTCCTAGGTGAGCAGTTCTTC. Encoded protein: CASSGQLLGEQFF.

The CDR3, as DNA: TGTGCCACTCCGGGAAATGCCGGGGAGCTGTTTTTT. Protein sequence: CATPGNAGELFF. The chain carries TRBV6-6 and TRBJ2-2; possibly TRBD2 for D (5 bases). The germline gives CDR1 MNHNY, CDR2 SVGAGI (reference sequence). This CDR3 has 12 amino acids. Trimming stripped 10 bases from V and 6 bases from J, with 12 bases between.

The V call is TRBV5-1, the J call TRBJ1-6; no clear D. Trimming left V 4 bases short and J 7 bases short, with 18 bases between. CDR3 length: 16 amino acids. The germline V gene has CDR1 SGHRS and CDR2 YFSETQ. This CDR3 is CASSLEFQPRNSPLHF. The CDR3 DNA reads as TGCGCCAGCAGCCTAGAATTTCAACCCCGAAATTCACCCCTCCACTTT.

This clone was detected once. The chain has TRBV2 and TRBJ1-2, with a weak D call TRBD1 (5 bases). Trimming cost V 0 bases and J 5 bases, with 16 bases left between them. The length of the CDR3 is 16 residues. From germline, CDR1 is SNHLY and CDR2 FYNNEI. CDR3 nucleotide sequence: TGTGCCAGCAGTGAAGCGGCGCAAGTGGGGCAGTATGGCTACACCTTC. Encoded protein: CASSEAAQVGQYGYTF. Full variable domain (missing parts from reference TRBV2 and TRBJ1-2): EPEVTQTPSHQVTQMGQEVILRCVPISNHLYFYWYRQILGQKVEFLVSFYNNEISEKSEIFDDQFSVERPDGSNFTLKIRSTKLEDSAMYFCASSEAAQVGQYGYTFGSGTRLTVV.

The J gene is TRBJ2-2, the V gene TRBV19, with 7 bases lining up with TRBD1. CDR1 LNHDA and CDR2 SQIVND come from the germline V gene (reference sequence). The J segment lost 7 bases and the V segment lost 11 bases, leaving 7 bases of the junction unmatched. The CDR3 has 12 amino acids. As DNA, the CDR3 is TGTGCCGCCTCGACAGGGTTCGGGGAGCTGTTTTTT. The encoded protein is CAASTGFGELFF.

The V call is TRBV11-3, the J call TRBJ1-1, with D possibly TRBD1 on 5 matching bases. The CDR3 is 13 residues long. Germline V gene sequence: CDR1 SGHNT, CDR2 YENEEA. Trimming took 5 bases from V and 7 from J, leaving 14 bases between them. CDR3 protein: CASSPHGGSEAFF. The CDR3 bases are TGTGCCAGCAGCCCCCATGGGGGTAGTGAAGCTTTCTTT.

The V and J genes are TRBV18 and TRBJ1-3; no firm D call. The V end was cut by 0 bases, the J end by 0 bases, with 9 bases between. CDR3 size: 16 residues. Germline V gene sequence: CDR1 KGHSH, CDR2 LQKENI. The DNA of the CDR3 is TGTGCCAGCTCACCACCCCCCGGGAACTCTGGAAACACCATATATTTT. It is translated as CASSPPPGNSGNTIYF.

This rearrangement joins TRBV10-3 to TRBJ1-6, with D maybe TRBD1 (6 bases). Germline V CDR1 and CDR2: ENHRY, SYGVKD. V was trimmed by 3 bases and J by 15 bases, leaving 9 bases between them. The CDR3 runs to 11 residues. In DNA, the CDR3 is TGTGCCATCAGTGACAGGGGTCACCTCCACTTT. Translated: CAISDRGHLHF.

The chain recombines TRBV30 with TRBJ2-5, with TRBD2 matching over 7 bases. This CDR3 region has 13 residues. Trimming removed 4 bases from V and 7 bases from J; junction bases left unmatched: 9. The germline CDR1 and CDR2 sequences are GTSNPN and SVGIG (reference sequence). The CDR3 protein is CAWTQGGTRTQYF. CDR3 nucleotides: TGTGCCTGGACCCAGGGAGGGACCAGGACCCAGTACTTC.

V and J are TRBV7-9 and TRBJ1-1; TRBD1 is a possible D gene (6 bases). This CDR3 comprises 15 residues. The germline V gene has CDR1 SEHNR and CDR2 FQNEAQ (reference sequence). V lost 4 bases, J lost 6 bases, and 18 bases lay in between. The chain's CDR3 is CASSSLGGLGAEAFF. CDR3 nucleotide sequence: TGTGCCAGCAGCTCCCTCGGGGGGCTTGGCGCTGAAGCTTTCTTT.

The chain has TRBV6-1 and TRBJ2-7, with 8 bases aligning to TRBD1. V trimming: 7 bases; J trimming: 2 bases; junction bases outside the gene matches: 7. The CDR3 sequence is 14 residues long. Germline V gives CDR1 MNHNS, CDR2 SASEGT. The CDR3 region is CASTTGTGAYEQYF. CDR3 DNA sequence: TGTGCCAGCACCACGGGGACAGGTGCCTACGAGCAGTACTTC.

In the case of this clone: A much bigger clone sits one base away, suggesting this may be a read error. The same CDR3 can be traced to other DNA sequences in this sample. The gene calls are TRBV11-3 and TRBJ2-5, with D unresolved. Trimming stripped 1 base from V and 4 bases from J, with 1 base between. This CDR3 has 11 amino acids. In germline, CDR1 is SGHNT, CDR2 YENEEA. In DNA form, the CDR3 reads TGTGCCAGCAGCTTAGGAGAGACCCAGTACTTC. Its translation: CASSLGETQYF.

In regard to this clone: Distinct nucleotide sequences in the sample also encode this CDR3. This sequence joins TRBV7-2 and TRBJ1-1; possible D gene TRBD1, 5 bases. This CDR3 comprises 13 residues. Trimming removed 2 bases at V and 4 bases at J, with 8 bases between. Germline assignment: CDR1 SGHTA and CDR2 FQGNSA. The chain's CDR3 is CASSLTGTTEAFF. CDR3 nucleotide sequence: TGTGCCAGCAGCTTAACGGGGACCACTGAAGCTTTCTTT.

The J gene is TRBJ1-2, the V gene TRBV7-2; D gene unclear. The CDR3 consists of 15 residues. Germline V gene sequence: CDR1 SGHTA, CDR2 FQGNSA. The V end was cut by 5 bases, the J end by 2 bases, with 15 bases between. The DNA of the CDR3 is TGTGCCAGCAGCCGCCGGGCAGACTTGAACTATGGCTACACCTTC. This sequence encodes CASSRRADLNYGYTF.

About this clone: Different DNA sequences within this sample yield the same CDR3. The J gene is TRBJ2-5, the V gene TRBV5-1, with D perhaps given as TRBD1 or TRBD2 (5 bases each). CDR1 SGHRS and CDR2 YFSETQ come from the germline V gene. CDR3 size: 13 residues. V was shortened by 4 bases and J by 4 bases, with 11 bases between the two germline ends. As DNA, the CDR3 is TGCGCCAGCAGCACCGGGACCTCAGAGACCCAGTACTTC. This gives the protein CASSTGTSETQYF.